Each of the 7 T cell receptor beta chains below was sequenced from the same sample in a study of technical replicates of blood from several donors. Method: immunoSEQ multiplex PCR; TCRdb's copy keeps in-frame clones and lacks some. The data hold about 57,000 clones, with over 85% observed a single time. The sequenced sample was PBMCs. The origin of the receptors is a human donor in good health. Some clones in this sample may be carry-over from other donors' samples.

This sequence joins TRBV12-5 and TRBJ2-1; 12 bases agree with TRBD2. J gave up 8 bases and V 5 bases, and 10 bases lay outside the gene matches. Germline V gives CDR1 LGHNT, CDR2 FRNRAP. CDR3 size: 16 residues. As DNA, the CDR3 is TGTGCTAGTGGTCCCGCCCGGACTAGCGGGACGGATGAGCAGTTCTTC. Translation gives CASGPARTSGTDEQFF.

The chain links TRBV27 to TRBJ2-7; a possible D gene is TRBD1 (6 bases). Germline loops: CDR1 MNHEY, CDR2 SMNVEV (reference sequence). The ends were cut back, 11 bases at V and 0 bases at J, with 14 bases in the middle. The CDR3 is 13 amino acids. CDR3 sequence reads: CASQGHVSYEQYF. CDR3 nucleotide sequence: TGTGCCTCCCAGGGACACGTCTCCTACGAGCAGTACTTC.

This chain links TRBV5-1 with TRBJ2-7; 8 nucleotides agree with TRBD1. CDR1 is SGHRS and CDR2 is YFSETQ in the germline V gene. Losses at the gene ends were 4 bases for V and 1 base for J; bases not matched to a gene: 4. The CDR3 sequence is 14 residues long. Here the CDR3 reads CASSGTGQSYEQYF. The CDR3 coding sequence is TGCGCCAGCAGCGGGACAGGACAGTCCTACGAGCAGTACTTC.

The chain joins TRBV10-2 to TRBJ2-2; D is ambiguous. This CDR3 is 13 amino acids long. The germline CDR1 and CDR2 sequences are WSHSY and SAAADI. Trimming removed 4 bases from V and 2 bases from J, with 5 bases in between. CDR3 nucleotides: TGCGCCAGCAGTGCTTATAACACCGGGGAGCTGTTTTTT. Translation: CASSAYNTGELFF.

V gene TRBV10-3 combines with J gene TRBJ2-5; a weak D match, TRBD1 (6 bases). The CDR3 runs 11 residues. V gave up 6 bases and J gave up 6 bases, with 8 bases separating them. Germline CDR1 and CDR2: ENHRY and SYGVKD. The CDR3 loop reads CAIRGQQTQYF. The CDR3 bases are TGTGCCATCAGAGGACAGCAGACCCAGTACTTC.

This clone was recorded a few times. This chain joins TRBV7-8 and TRBJ1-6, with a weak D call TRBD1 (5 bases). The ends were cut back, 3 bases at V and 10 bases at J, with 16 bases in the middle. The CDR3 runs 15 residues. CDR1 is SGHVS and CDR2 is FQNEAQ in the germline V gene. This chain's CDR3 is CASSFFGRERSPLHF. As DNA, the CDR3 is TGTGCCAGCAGCTTTTTCGGCAGGGAACGGTCACCCCTCCACTTT.

V is TRBV6-5 and J is TRBJ1-5; 7 nucleotides match TRBD1. The CDR3 runs 14 residues. V lost 5 bases and J lost 1; bases outside the gene matches: 2. CDR1 MNHEY and CDR2 SVGAGI come from the germline V gene. The CDR3: CASSMTGSNQPQHF. CDR3 nucleotides: TGTGCCAGCAGTATGACAGGGAGCAATCAGCCCCAGCATTTT.